These 29 T cell receptor beta chains were all obtained from the same sample, sequenced in a study of cytomegalovirus exposure and HLA in healthy donors. The PCR was carried out with 60 Vbeta primers and 13 Jbeta primers. This table comes from immunoSEQ multiplex PCR, and its TCRdb copy is limited to in-frame clones, with some not included. The data hold approximately 160,000 clones, with about 82% observed a single time. Sequencing input: PBMCs. The receptors originated from a female donor in good health and CMV-seronegative.

In nucleotides, the CDR3 is TGTGCCAGCAGCTTAGGACCCCCGGGAGGCTACGAGCAGTACTTC. It yields the protein CASSLGPPGGYEQYF. The chain couples TRBV11-2 to TRBJ2-7, with 7 bases aligning to TRBD2. The J segment lost 3 bases and the V segment lost 1 base, leaving 6 bases of the junction unmatched. In germline, CDR1 is SGHAT, CDR2 FQNNGV. The CDR3 totals 15 residues. The full variable domain, with the rest looked up from reference TRBV11-2 and TRBJ2-7, is EAGVAQSPRYKIIEKRQSVAFWCNPISGHATLYWYQQILGQGPKLLIQFQNNGVVDDSQLPKDRFSAERLKGVDSTLKIQPAKLEDSAVYLCASSLGPPGGYEQYFGPGTRLTVT.

The V and J genes are TRBV5-6 and TRBJ2-5, with 9 bases lining up with TRBD2. Trimming at V came to 7 bases and at J to 9 bases, leaving 13 bases not matched to a gene. Germline V CDR1 and CDR2: SGHDT, YYEEEE. This CDR3 contains 14 residues. The chain's CDR3 is CASGGLATRWAQYF. DNA for the CDR3: TGTGCCAGCGGGGGACTAGCTACTCGGTGGGCCCAGTACTTC.

The chain combines TRBV30 with TRBJ2-5; maybe TRBD2 (6 bases). CDR3 size: 16 residues. V lost 0 bases, J lost 0 bases, and 14 bases lay in between. Germline CDR1 and CDR2: GTSNPN and SVGIG (reference sequence). The CDR3 nucleotides read TGTGCCTGGAGTGTACTGGCGGGGAGTCACCAAGAGACCCAGTACTTC. Translated, it gives CAWSVLAGSHQETQYF.

In its sample, this clone was seen a few times. V and J are TRBV27 and TRBJ2-7, with D tentatively TRBD1 (5 bases). Trimming took 5 bases from V and 2 from J, leaving 13 bases between them. Germline V gene data show CDR1 as MNHEY and CDR2 as SMNVEV (reference sequence). CDR3 length equals 14 residues. The CDR3 DNA sequence: TGTGCCAGCAGTCCCCTGACAGAGACCTACGAGCAGTACTTC. Its translation: CASSPLTETYEQYF.

The chain has TRBV27 and TRBJ2-3, with 9 bases lining up with TRBD1. V dropped 6 bases and J dropped 4; count of bases not matched to a gene: 8. CDR1 MNHEY and CDR2 SMNVEV come from the germline V gene (reference sequence). The CDR3 loop spans 15 amino acids. CDR3 nucleotide sequence: TGTGCCAGCAGACGACTCGGACAGGGGTCAGATACGCAGTATTTT. This sequence encodes CASRRLGQGSDTQYF.

V gene TRBV10-3 combines with J gene TRBJ2-1; 8 bases line up with TRBD1. The CDR3 contains 14 residues. Losses at the gene ends were 7 bases for V and 3 bases for J; bases not matched to a gene: 5. Germline CDR1 and CDR2: ENHRY and SYGVKD. CDR3 DNA: TGTGCCATCACCGGGACAGGAGTCTACAATGAGCAGTTCTTC. It translates to CAITGTGVYNEQFF.

The chain employs TRBV7-8 and TRBJ2-5; 9 bases map to TRBD2. Germline values: CDR1 SGHVS, CDR2 FQNEAQ. This CDR3 contains 14 residues. After removal of 3 bases from V and 6 bases from J, the junction contained 5 bases not matched to a gene. CDR3 sequence: CASSLREGQKTQYF. The CDR3 DNA is TGTGCCAGCAGCTTGCGGGAGGGCCAGAAGACCCAGTACTTC.

The chain carries TRBV7-2 and TRBJ1-6; 7 bases match TRBD1. This CDR3 has 16 amino acids. V gave up 6 bases and J gave up 8 bases; unmatched junction bases: 13. CDR1 SGHTA and CDR2 FQGNSA come from the germline V gene. In DNA form, the CDR3 reads TGTGCCAGCAGTTCTATAGACAGGGTAACAGATTCACCCCTCCACTTT. This codes for CASSSIDRVTDSPLHF.

The gene calls are TRBV11-2 and TRBJ1-1; D unclear. CDR3 size: 13 residues. Germline CDR1 reads SGHAT; CDR2 reads FQNNGV. The V and J ends lost 2 bases and 1 base respectively, with 5 bases between them. CDR3 loop: CASSLRENTEAFF. The CDR3 DNA is TGTGCCAGCAGCTTAAGAGAGAACACTGAAGCTTTCTTT.

The chain links TRBV5-6 to TRBJ2-7; D possibly corresponds to TRBD2 (5 bases). The V end lost 0 bases, the J end lost 4 bases, and 11 bases lay between the germline ends. The CDR3 spans 14 residues. CDR1 is SGHDT and CDR2 is YYEEEE in the germline V gene. In DNA, the CDR3 is TGTGCCAGCAGCTTGGGCCCAGAGGGATACGAGCAGTACTTC. This encodes CASSLGPEGYEQYF.

The J gene is TRBJ2-1, the V gene TRBV4-2; 8 bases are a match to TRBD2. CDR1 and CDR2 from the germline V gene are LGHNA and YNFKEQ. The V gene end was trimmed by 4 bases and the J gene end by 2 bases; junction bases not matched to a gene: 7. CDR3 length: 16 amino acids. The chain's CDR3 is CASSPQAAGAYNEQFF. CDR3 in DNA: TGTGCCAGCAGCCCCCAGGCAGCGGGGGCCTACAATGAGCAGTTCTTC.

The CDR3 bases are TGTGCCAGCAGCGACCATAACAAAATGCGGGAGTACTTC. This sequence encodes CASSDHNKMREYF. V and J are TRBV6-1 and TRBJ2-7; perhaps TRBD2 as D (5 bases). The CDR3 spans 13 residues. V lost 6 bases, J lost 11 bases, and 20 bases lay in between. Germline-derived CDR1 and CDR2 are MNHNS and SASEGT.

The chain carries TRBV18 and TRBJ2-5, with 11 bases fitting TRBD1. The CDR3 covers 16 residues. V shed 2 bases and J 5 bases; nucleotides not matched to a gene: 7. CDR1 KGHSH and CDR2 LQKENI come from the germline V gene. The DNA of the CDR3 is TGTGCCAGCTCACCAACGCGGACAGGGGGCCTTGAGACCCAGTACTTC. Its protein is CASSPTRTGGLETQYF. Based on the CDR3 plus reference TRBV18 and TRBJ2-5, the full variable domain is NAGVMQNPRHLVRRRGQEARLRCSPMKGHSHVYWYRQLPEEGLKFMVYLQKENIIDESGMPKERFSAEFPKEGPSILRIQQVVRGDSAAYFCASSPTRTGGLETQYFGPGTRLLVL.

J is TRBJ2-7 and V is TRBV30; TRBD1 matches 8 bases. V lost 1 base and J lost 9; bases outside the gene matches: 5. CDR3 size: 12 residues. Germline V gene sequence: CDR1 GTSNPN, CDR2 SVGIG (reference sequence). The CDR3 DNA reads as TGTGCCTGGAGTGCCTCAGGGGGCGGGCAGTACTTC. It specifies CAWSASGGGQYF. The full variable domain, in which reference TRBV30 and TRBJ2-7 provide the parts outside the CDR3, is SQTIHQWPATLVQPVGSPLSLECTVEGTSNPNLYWYRQAAGRGLQLLFYSVGIGQISSEVPQNLSASRPQDRQFILSSKKLLLSDSGFYLCAWSASGGGQYFGPGTRLTVT.

This clone was observed a handful of times. The chain recombines TRBV7-3 with TRBJ1-3, with a possible D match to TRBD1 (6 bases). The CDR3 is made up of 14 amino acids. V was clipped by 4 bases and J by 4 bases, with 11 bases between them. Germline V gene data show CDR1 as SGHTA and CDR2 as FQGTGA. The CDR3: CASSSTGQGNTIYF. CDR3 coding DNA: TGTGCCAGCAGCTCAACAGGACAGGGAAACACCATATATTTT. Together with reference TRBV7-3 and TRBJ1-3, the CDR3 gives the full variable domain: GAGVSQTPSNKVTEKGKYVELRCDPISGHTALYWYRQSLGQGPEFLIYFQGTGAADDSGLPNDRFFAVRPEGSVSTLKIQRTERGDSAVYLCASSSTGQGNTIYFGEGSWLTVV.

The gene calls are TRBV5-1 and TRBJ1-1; D perhaps matches TRBD1 (6 bases). The CDR3 contains 16 residues. Trimming took 3 bases from V and 1 from J, leaving 16 bases between them. Germline lookup yields CDR1 SGHRS and CDR2 YFSETQ. The DNA of the CDR3 is TGCGCCAGCAGCTCCTTACAGGGCTGGGGGAACACTGAAGCTTTCTTT. As protein: CASSSLQGWGNTEAFF.

Only one count was recorded for this clone. The rearrangement uses TRBV11-3 and TRBJ2-1; 9 bases are a match to TRBD2. V shed 5 bases, J shed 8 bases, and the junction held 10 bases outside the gene matches. Germline V gene lookup returns CDR1 SGHNT and CDR2 YENEEA. The CDR3 has 15 amino acids. CDR3 residues: CASSPLAGVFHEQFF. The CDR3 nucleotides are TGTGCCAGCAGCCCCTTAGCGGGAGTCTTCCATGAGCAGTTCTTC. The full variable domain, in which reference TRBV11-3 and TRBJ2-1 provide the parts outside the CDR3, is EAGVVQSPRYKIIEKKQPVAFWCNPISGHNTLYWYLQNLGQGPELLIRYENEEAVDDSQLPKDRFSAERLKGVDSTLKIQPAELGDSAVYLCASSPLAGVFHEQFFGPGTRLTVL.

The gene calls are TRBV6-4 and TRBJ2-3, with 8 nucleotides matching TRBD2. This CDR3 region has 16 residues. CDR1 MRHNA and CDR2 SNTAGT come from the germline V gene. With 1 base clipped from V and 1 base from J, the junction kept 4 bases outside the gene matches. The CDR3 spells CASSDLSGGRTDTQYF. The CDR3 DNA reads TGTGCCAGCAGTGACTTAAGCGGGGGACGCACAGATACGCAGTATTTT.

The V call is TRBV4-3, the J call TRBJ2-7; 9 bases align to TRBD1. The CDR3 runs to 15 residues. Germline lookup yields CDR1 LGHNA and CDR2 YSLEER. The V gene end was trimmed by 1 base and the J gene end by 4 bases; junction bases not matched to a gene: 5. This chain's CDR3 is CASSQAGTGPYEQYF. The DNA for the CDR3 is TGCGCCAGCAGCCAAGCAGGGACAGGGCCGTACGAGCAGTACTTC.

CDR3: CASSGYRDRVQYF. The CDR3 nucleotides are TGTGCCAGCAGCGGCTACAGGGACAGGGTTCAGTATTTT. This chain links TRBV7-6 with TRBJ2-3, with TRBD1 identical over 9 bases. The V segment lost 5 bases and the J segment 12 bases; nucleotides outside the gene matches: 9. The CDR3 runs to 13 residues. Germline V gene data show CDR1 as SGHVS and CDR2 as FNYEAQ. The variable domain in full, with the rest retrieved from reference TRBV7-6 and TRBJ2-3, is GAGVSQSPRYKVTKRGQDVALRCDPISGHVSLYWYRQALGQGPEFLTYFNYEAQQDKSGLPNDRFSAERPEGSISTLTIQRTEQRDSAMYRCASSGYRDRVQYFGPGTRLTVL.

In its sample, this clone was seen once. This rearrangement joins TRBV18 to TRBJ2-5; possibly TRBD2 for D (5 bases). V was trimmed by 6 bases and J by 5 bases, leaving 16 bases between them. Germline lookup yields CDR1 KGHSH and CDR2 LQKENI. The CDR3 contains 14 residues. The CDR3 DNA sequence: TGTGCCAGCTCGCACCGGGATGGGCGGGAGACCCAGTACTTC. This sequence encodes CASSHRDGRETQYF.

V and J are TRBV27 and TRBJ1-5; 11 bases are shared with TRBD1. Germline loops: CDR1 MNHEY, CDR2 SMNVEV (reference sequence). CDR3 length equals 19 residues. The trim removed 6 bases at V and 6 bases at J, leaving 19 bases unmatched. The CDR3 sequence: CASSKQARTGGFIIQPQHF. CDR3 DNA: TGTGCCAGCAGCAAGCAGGCCAGGACAGGGGGCTTTATTATTCAGCCCCAGCATTTT.

This sequence joins TRBV5-1 and TRBJ2-3; 10 nucleotides match TRBD2. The J segment lost 7 bases and the V segment lost 7 bases, leaving 9 bases of the junction unmatched. Per the germline V gene, CDR1 is SGHRS and CDR2 is YFSETQ. This CDR3 is built from 14 residues. This CDR3 reads CASLASGGGNTQYF. Here the CDR3 DNA reads TGCGCCAGCCTCGCTAGCGGGGGTGGTAATACGCAGTATTTT.

This clone was observed a handful of times. The chain uses TRBV4-2 and TRBJ2-7, with D uncertain. V was shortened by 2 bases and J by 3 bases, with 11 bases between the two germline ends. Germline assignment: CDR1 LGHNA and CDR2 YNFKEQ. The CDR3 sequence is 14 residues long. This chain's CDR3 is CASSQRQTNYEQYF. The CDR3 nucleotides read TGTGCCAGCAGCCAACGGCAGACAAACTACGAGCAGTACTTC.

The rearrangement links TRBV28 to TRBJ2-3, with D maybe TRBD2 (5 bases). Germline lookup yields CDR1 MDHEN and CDR2 SYDVKM. The CDR3 runs 13 residues. V was pared by 5 bases and J by 10 bases, with 16 bases between. CDR3 loop: CASSPLSRGSQYF. CDR3 DNA sequence: TGTGCCAGCAGTCCCCTCTCAAGAGGGTCGCAGTATTTT.

The V gene is TRBV7-2, the J gene TRBJ1-5; no clear D. The germline V and J ends were trimmed by 8 bases and 0 bases, with 8 bases remaining between them. Germline CDR1 is SGHTA and CDR2 is FQGNSA. The CDR3 length is 13 residues. The CDR3: CASVRGSNQPQHF. CDR3 coding DNA: TGTGCCAGCGTCCGGGGTAGCAATCAGCCCCAGCATTTT.

The genes are TRBV4-1 and TRBJ1-5, with D possibly TRBD1 on 5 matching bases. V lost 5 bases, J lost 6 bases, and 14 bases lay in between. Germline V CDR1 and CDR2: MGHRA, YSYEKL. This CDR3 contains 14 residues. The CDR3 spells CASSVRVLGQPQHF. In DNA form, the CDR3 reads TGCGCCAGCAGCGTCAGGGTTTTAGGTCAGCCCCAGCATTTT.

In its sample, this clone was seen once. V and J are TRBV27 and TRBJ2-2; 7 bases agree with TRBD2. The CDR3 runs to 17 residues. Germline V gene lookup returns CDR1 MNHEY and CDR2 SMNVEV (reference sequence). The V segment lost 6 bases and the J segment 0 bases; nucleotides outside the gene matches: 10. Here the CDR3 reads CASRSPKRGPNTGELFF. CDR3 DNA: TGTGCCAGCAGATCCCCAAAGCGGGGACCGAACACCGGGGAGCTGTTTTTT.

The chain recombines TRBV25-1 with TRBJ2-2; possible D gene TRBD1, 5 bases. Per germline, CDR1 MGHDK and CDR2 SYGVNS. Trimming took off 6 bases at V and 7 bases at J, with 12 bases between the two ends. The CDR3 length is 13 residues. The CDR3 protein is CASSQGAVGELFF. DNA of the CDR3: TGTGCCAGCAGCCAAGGGGCGGTCGGGGAGCTGTTTTTT.